This T cell receptor (beta chain) stems from a study of blood T cell repertoires in COVID-19. On the study more broadly: From the United States, Italy and Spain came samples of acute and convalescent COVID-19. From T cells, B-cell-depleted T cells, or PBMCs came the material, which was cDNA or gDNA.

CDR3 length equals 14 residues. V lost 4 bases and J 5 bases, leaving 12 bases between the germline ends. CDR1 is SGHKS and CDR2 is YYEKEE in the germline V gene (reference sequence). Methods used by the authors: Amplification of reference gene primers was used by the study to estimate nucleated cell counts. Libraries were prepared by immunoSEQ multiplex PCR; TCRdb keeps only in-frame clonotypes and omits some of them. V, J and clone size reflect that table, while D and trimming were determined from the DNA. Altogether around 150,000 clones are present, around four fifths being singletons, with the ten largest covering 11%.

The rearrangement joins TRBV5-5 to TRBJ1-4; D is possibly TRBD1 (5 bases). The sequence was obtained from a man in his sixties who had recovered from COVID-19. Sequencing input: peripheral blood. This chain's CDR3 is CASSGTGANEKLFF. In DNA, the CDR3 is TGTGCCAGCAGCGGGACGGGAGCGAATGAAAAACTGTTTTTT. Complete variable domain (other parts from reference TRBV5-5 and TRBJ1-4): DAGVTQSPTHLIKTRGQQVTLRCSPISGHKSVSWYQQVLGQGPQFIFQYYEKEERGRGNFPDRFSARQFPNYSSELNVNALLLGDSALYLCASSGTGANEKLFFGSGTQLSVL.